This TCR beta chain was retrieved from a study of T cells in Graves' hyperthyroidism and ophthalmopathy (dated by TCRdb to between 2017 and 2020). As for the study more broadly: Peripheral blood was sampled at the time of initial diagnosis, prior to any treatment. To identify TCR V-J signatures that set the groups apart, the researchers used a discovery cohort of about a hundred patients, made up of around 42 with Graves' ophthalmopathy and 55 to 65 with stable Graves' hyperthyroidism. The paper reports TCR Vbeta CDR3 sequencing of more than 120 peripheral blood samples: 43 ophthalmopathy, fewer than 85 hyperthyroidism and 17 progressor patients. Whether ophthalmopathy could be predicted prospectively was tested in an independent validation cohort made up of 18 to 20 hyperthyroidism patients plus 17 patients who later progressed to ophthalmopathy. In addition, the study compared T-cell repertoires in thyroid tissue and in blood from about 6 Graves' hyperthyroidism patients. After blood sampling, hyperthyroidism patients were treated with methimazole at a starting dose of 30 mg daily, and ophthalmopathy patients were treated with high-dose intravenous methylprednisolone. The approximately 100 discovery patients were randomly split 7:3 into training and test sets.

The paper as a whole reports these results and caveats: A model built on a 13 V-J signature distinguished ophthalmopathy from stable hyperthyroidism, reaching over 85% sensitivity and around 82% specificity in cross-validation and 80%/75% in testing. Blood samples also contained most of the expanded thyroid clonotypes (frequency above 0.001), which suggests that blood repertoires may reflect thyroid immune responses. No statistical method was used to fix the sample size in advance, and group allocation was not hidden from the investigators. In validation, the model predicted progression to ophthalmopathy a median of about 6.8 months before onset, with approximately 70% sensitivity and 72.22% specificity.

Moderately to severely active disease, a Clinical Activity Score of at least 3, a NOSPECS grade of at least 4, and a duration under 3 months were present in ophthalmopathy patients. Patients with uncontrolled infections, other autoimmune diseases, pregnancy or lactation were excluded. Clinical symptoms, serum thyroxine and TRAb, thyroid ultrasound, and orbital computed tomography formed the basis for the diagnoses. PBMCs were separated from approximately 10 ml of fresh peripheral blood using Ficoll-Paque density gradient centrifugation. Total RNA was extracted using Trizol reagent, and RNA quality was assessed on an Agilent 2100 Bioanalyzer. The TCR beta CDR3 regions were amplified from RNA transcripts. The first round of RT-PCR for the TCR CDR3 was performed with the HTBI primer set and the Qiagen OneStep RT-PCR kit. The libraries were constructed in a second round of multiplex PCR and then size-selected and purified. The libraries were sequenced on an Illumina HiSeq2000 using paired-end 100 bp reads. The authors' pipeline ran thus. SOAPnuke was used to process the raw data, removing reads that contained adapters or uncalled bases, had a mean Phred below 15, or lacked an exact match to the constant primer or identifier. High-quality paired reads were merged using COPE v1.2.5, and each unique nucleotide sequence was defined as a clonotype. Clonotypes were aligned to IMGT TRBV, TRBD and TRBJ reference segments using MiTCR v1.1. Analysis was restricted to V-J combinations with a frequency above 0.0001, which covered about 99% of repertoires. The TCS score was defined as the ratio of F50 (clonal expansion) to E x V (chaos), calculated using BLOSUM62-based TCRdist between CDR3 peptides within each V-J. Welch's t-statistics and random forest reduced 514 V-J features to around 14, which were used in a naive Bayes classifier (R e1071). The public sequencing data were trimmed at Q25 with fastp and processed into clonotypes with MiXCR by TCRdb, which kept only in-frame beta chains. Rows are unified per CDR3 protein, each entry keeping the most common DNA and genes. These V and J calls derive from TCRdb rather than the authors' analysis. A total of 350,000 or so distinct CDR3 sequences appear in this sample, around 18% of them only once. Around 15% of the sample goes to the ten largest clones.

This clonotype was recorded at least ten times. What this receptor recognizes is not known. Per-base qualities were not stored, and no clone one base away is much larger. V is pared back by 3 bases and J by 5 bases, with 10 bases lying between the germline termini. The CDR3 contains 14 residues, cysteine and phenylalanine counted. This entry keeps only the CDR3 DNA: 42 bases, framed from base 1. The germline V gene gives CDR1 as MNHEY and CDR2 as SVGEGT. The rearranged chain carries TRBV6-2 or TRBV6-3 and TRBJ2-2; the D gene is not confidently resolved. The clonotype originates from a woman between 40 and 55 years old with Graves' ophthalmopathy. The specimen was blood. The CDR3 here reads CASSYFVETGELFF. The nucleotide sequence is given as TGTGCCAGCAGTTATTTTGTCGAGACCGGGGAGCTGTTTTTT.